This T cell receptor beta chain was sequenced for a study of blood T cell repertoires in COVID-19. The protocol was immunoSEQ multiplex PCR, while the TCRdb copy is restricted to in-frame clones and leaves out a portion. The repertoire consists of 150,000 to 200,000 clones, with over 75% occurring once and the leading ten covering 2% to 3%. Unmatched junction bases numbered 6, after V lost 5 bases and J lost 3 bases. Germline V CDR1 and CDR2: LNHDA, SQIVND (reference sequence). The CDR3 length is 14 residues. The sample consisted of peripheral blood. The chain uses TRBV19 and TRBJ2-7; 8 bases agree with TRBD1. This sequence was found in a man aged 35-49 years with active or convalescent COVID-19. The CDR3 sequence: CASSSRQGRYEQYF. The CDR3 nucleotides are TGTGCCAGTAGTTCTAGACAGGGGCGCTACGAGCAGTACTTC. Drawing the rest from reference TRBV19 and TRBJ2-7, the complete variable domain is DGGITQSPKYLFRKEGQNVTLSCEQNLNHDAMYWYRQDPGQGLRLIYYSQIVNDFQKGDIAEGYSVSREKKESFPLTVTSAQKNPTAFYLCASSSRQGRYEQYFGPGTRLTVT.